The 21 T cell receptor beta chains presented below share a single source sample, sequenced in a study of regulatory T cells in long-lasting Graves disease (dated by TCRdb to the early 2020s). The time point label here, explained by the study, means: persistent/refractory GD, antithyroid drugs over 5 years with positive TRAb. For both TCR sequencing and RNA sequencing, RNA was extracted from PBMCs in TRIzol. Libraries were constructed by multiplex PCR. The run used an Illumina HiSeq 4000. iRepertoire HTBI primers and Arm-PCR amplification of CDR3 regions were used to construct TCR beta libraries. TCRdb handled the public reads itself, with Q25 trimming in fastp and clone calling in MiXCR, and kept productive beta chains. Duplicate CDR3 protein sequences are folded into a single record with the most common DNA and genes. Present in this sample are about 460,000 distinct CDR3 sequences, approximately 23% of which were seen just once. The ten largest clones take up under 15% of the sample.

Specimen: peripheral blood mononuclear cells (PBMCs), collected when the disease was refractory, from a patient treated with antithyroid drugs. These receptor sequences come from a female donor with Graves disease.

The sample holds many counts of this clonotype. The J gene is TRBJ1-5, the V gene TRBV2; 7 bases match TRBD1. The CDR3 covers 15 residues. CDR1 and CDR2 from the germline V gene are SNHLY and FYNNEI. V lost 6 bases and J lost 1; bases outside the gene matches: 6. In DNA, the CDR3 is TGTGCCAGCAGGGACAGGTATGGGAGCAATCAGCCCCAGCATTTT. Protein product: CASRDRYGSNQPQHF. Filled out from reference TRBV2 and TRBJ1-5, the complete variable domain reads EPEVTQTPSHQVTQMGQEVILRCVPISNHLYFYWYRQILGQKVEFLVSFYNNEISEKSEIFDDQFSVERPDGSNFTLKIRSTKLEDSAMYFCASRDRYGSNQPQHFGDGTRLSIL.

The V call is TRBV7-2, the J call TRBJ2-1, with 8 bases identical to TRBD2. V lost 4 bases to trimming and J lost 4 bases; unmatched junction nucleotides: 18. CDR3 length equals 19 residues. Per the germline V gene, CDR1 is SGHTA and CDR2 is FQGNSA. This CDR3 is CASSSRGVPSGLHYNEQFF. The DNA of the CDR3 is TGTGCCAGCAGCTCGAGGGGGGTTCCTAGCGGGCTTCATTACAATGAGCAGTTCTTC.

Of note for this clonotype: The germline gene is not matched at one end of the junction; a read error may be the cause. The V and J genes are TRBV7-7 and TRBJ2-3, with D hard to call. The V gene's germline CDR1 is SSHAT and CDR2 FNYEAQ (reference sequence). This CDR3 has 14 amino acids. Here the CDR3 DNA reads TGTGCTAGCAGCTTAGGTGGGGAAACAGATACGCAGTATTTT. This sequence encodes CASSLGGETDTQYF.

The rearrangement joins TRBV28 to TRBJ2-7, with 11 bases matching TRBD2. The germline CDR1 and CDR2 sequences are MDHEN and SYDVKM. Unmatched junction bases numbered 5, after V lost 3 bases and J lost 7 bases. This CDR3 contains 14 residues. This CDR3 is CASSLPTSGSEQYF. The DNA of the CDR3 is TGTGCCAGCAGTTTGCCCACTAGCGGGAGTGAGCAGTACTTC.

The chain recombines TRBV30 with TRBJ2-2; a weak D match, TRBD1 (5 bases). Germline V lookup: CDR1 GTSNPN, CDR2 SVGIG (reference sequence). With 4 bases removed from V and 2 bases from J, the gap between germline ends came to 11 bases. The CDR3 is made up of 14 amino acids. The CDR3 sequence: CAWTTGYNTGELFF. The CDR3 nucleotides read TGTGCCTGGACCACAGGTTACAACACCGGGGAGCTGTTTTTT. The variable domain in full, with the rest retrieved from reference TRBV30 and TRBJ2-2, is SQTIHQWPATLVQPVGSPLSLECTVEGTSNPNLYWYRQAAGRGLQLLFYSVGIGQISSEVPQNLSASRPQDRQFILSSKKLLLSDSGFYLCAWTTGYNTGELFFGEGSRLTVL.

This clonotype was seen repeatedly, ten times or more. The V gene is TRBV6-1, the J gene TRBJ2-6; D unresolved. Germline CDR1 is MNHNS and CDR2 is SASEGT. The CDR3 sequence is 15 residues long. V lost 1 base to trimming and J lost 1 base, with 5 bases between them. The CDR3 sequence is CASSEVGSGANVLTF. The CDR3 DNA sequence: TGTGCCAGCAGTGAAGTTGGGTCTGGGGCCAACGTCCTGACTTTC.

The chain has TRBV7-9 and TRBJ2-2; 9 bases agree with TRBD1. Germline V gene data show CDR1 as SEHNR and CDR2 as FQNEAQ (reference sequence). CDR3 length equals 18 residues. The trim removed 5 bases at V and 2 bases at J, leaving 12 bases unmatched. As DNA, the CDR3 is TGTGCCAGCAGCAGCTACCGGTCGGGACAGGGAAACACCGGGGAGCTGTTTTTT. Residues: CASSSYRSGQGNTGELFF.

This clonotype has just a few counts. This chain connects TRBV5-8 to TRBJ1-5; a possible D gene is TRBD1 (5 bases). Trimming took off 1 base at V and 9 bases at J, with 17 bases between the two ends. Germline V gives CDR1 SGHTS, CDR2 YDEGEE. The CDR3 length is 15 residues. The CDR3 coding sequence is TGTGCCAGCAGCTTGCCCGGGACTGGGGCACGGCCCCAGCATTTT. It translates to CASSLPGTGARPQHF.

This clonotype was seen only a few times. This chain links TRBV29-1 with TRBJ2-7; 11 positions agree with TRBD2. Germline V gene lookup returns CDR1 SQVTM and CDR2 ANQGSEA. The trim removed 7 bases at V and 5 bases at J, leaving 10 bases unmatched. The CDR3 is 14 residues long. CDR3 in DNA: TGCAGCGCCCTTTCTACTAGCGGGAGCCACGAGCAGTACTTC. Translated: CSALSTSGSHEQYF.

This clonotype was recorded at least ten times. The chain is built from TRBV12-3 or TRBV12-4 and TRBJ1-2; 9 bases agree with TRBD1. This CDR3 has 18 residues. V lost 6 bases and J lost 7; bases outside the gene matches: 21. CDR3 DNA: TGTGCCAGCAGACCTTACTATCTCGGGACAGGGAAACAGACTGGCTACACCTTC. As protein: CASRPYYLGTGKQTGYTF.

This rearrangement joins TRBV20-1 to TRBJ2-7, with TRBD2 as a possible D gene (6 bases). CDR1 DFQATT and CDR2 SNEGSKA come from the germline V gene (reference sequence). Deletions cut 6 bases from V and 2 bases from J, with 20 bases between. This CDR3 comprises 15 residues. CDR3 protein: CSAPDTGVEAYEQYF. The CDR3 bases are TGCAGTGCCCCAGACACGGGGGTGGAGGCCTACGAGCAGTACTTC.

About this clonotype: In this CDR3 the conserved last residue, phenylalanine or tryptophan, is missing, so a read error is likely. The gene calls are TRBV29-1 and TRBJ2-5; possible D gene TRBD1, 6 bases. V was clipped by 6 bases and J by 4 bases, with 12 bases between them. Germline V lookup: CDR1 SQVTM, CDR2 ANQGSEA. There are 12 residues in the CDR3. The CDR3 coding sequence is TGCAGCGTGAGGACAGACTTAGAGACCCAGTACCTC. This translates into CSVRTDLETQYL.

This clonotype was counted at least ten times. An end of the junction does not agree with germline; a read error may underlie this. This chain uses TRBV24-1 with TRBJ1-1, with 8 bases aligning to TRBD1. The CDR3 runs 13 residues. Germline V gene lookup returns CDR1 KGHDR and CDR2 SFDVKD. CDR3 sequence (DNA): TGTGCCACCAGTGATTTGACACAGGGGGGCTTCTCCTTT. It is translated as CATSDLTQGGFSF.

Only a few counts were recorded for this clonotype. A much larger clone is a single base away; this may be a read error. This chain joins TRBV2 and TRBJ1-1; maybe TRBD1 (5 bases). The CDR3 is 14 residues long. Germline CDR1 and CDR2: SNHLY and FYNNEI. The CDR3 DNA reads TGTGCCAGCAGGTCGGGGCCTTCGAACACTGGAGCTTTCTTT. Translating it yields CASRSGPSNTGAFF. The whole variable domain, filled in from reference TRBV2 and TRBJ1-1, reads EPEVTQTPSHQVTQMGQEVILRCVPISNHLYFYWYRQILGQKVEFLVSFYNNEISEKSEIFDDQFSVERPDGSNFTLKIRSTKLEDSAMYFCASRSGPSNTGAFFGQGTRLTVV.

This clonotype was found a few times. This chain joins TRBV27 and TRBJ2-2; TRBD1 agrees at 9 bases. Trimming at V came to 6 bases and at J to 4 bases, leaving 3 bases not matched to a gene. The CDR3 is made up of 14 amino acids. CDR1 is MNHEY and CDR2 is SMNVEV in the germline V gene (reference sequence). The CDR3 loop reads CASRRQGGTGELFF. CDR3 nucleotide sequence: TGTGCCAGCAGACGACAGGGGGGCACCGGGGAGCTGTTTTTT.

V is TRBV19 and J is TRBJ1-2; tentative D call: TRBD1 (6 bases). V was shortened by 6 bases and J by 2 bases, with 13 bases between the two germline ends. CDR3 length equals 14 residues. Germline values: CDR1 LNHDA, CDR2 SQIVND (reference sequence). The CDR3 nucleotides read TGTGCCAGTAGGAGGGGGGGATCGAACTATGGCTACACCTTC. Its translation is CASRRGGSNYGYTF. The entire variable domain, with the rest obtained from reference TRBV19 and TRBJ1-2, is as follows: DGGITQSPKYLFRKEGQNVTLSCEQNLNHDAMYWYRQDPGQGLRLIYYSQIVNDFQKGDIAEGYSVSREKKESFPLTVTSAQKNPTAFYLCASRRGGSNYGYTFGSGTRLTVV.

This rearrangement joins TRBV29-1 to TRBJ1-5, with TRBD1 matching 8 bases. The CDR3 has 12 residues. From germline, CDR1 is SQVTM and CDR2 ANQGSEA. Germline trimming cut 7 bases from V and 4 bases from J; bases unmatched to any gene: 3. The CDR3 loop reads CSAGQGNQPQHF. In DNA, the CDR3 is TGCAGCGCTGGACAGGGAAATCAGCCCCAGCATTTT.

This clonotype was recorded a few times. The CDR3 sequence is CASRSRGSYEQYF. CDR3 in DNA: TGTGCCAGTAGATCCAGGGGGTCCTACGAGCAGTACTTC. The chain carries TRBV19 and TRBJ2-7; 7 bases line up with TRBD1. Germline CDR1 LNHDA, CDR2 SQIVND (reference sequence). V was clipped by 6 bases and J by 1 base; unmatched bases: 3. The CDR3 has 13 residues.

This clonotype has at least ten counts. The rearrangement uses TRBV11-2 and TRBJ2-5; D remains unclear. The V gene lost 4 bases and the J gene lost 1 base, with 10 bases spanning the gap. CDR1 SGHAT and CDR2 FQNNGV come from the germline V gene. The length of the CDR3 is 14 residues. CDR3 in DNA: TGTGCCAGCAGCTCCCTCAGACTCCAAGAGACCCAGTACTTC. The encoded protein is CASSSLRLQETQYF.

This clonotype was observed a few times. The genes are TRBV28 and TRBJ2-1; no clear D gene. The CDR3 is made up of 14 amino acids. Germline V gives CDR1 MDHEN, CDR2 SYDVKM. Trimming took off 4 bases at V and 0 bases at J, with 7 bases between the two ends. CDR3 in amino acids: CASSSSSSYNEQFF. CDR3 nucleotides: TGTGCCAGCAGTTCCAGTTCCTCCTACAATGAGCAGTTCTTC.

This clonotype was detected only a few times. This chain connects TRBV12-3 or TRBV12-4 to TRBJ2-2, with TRBD2 matching 7 bases. The CDR3 length is 13 residues. J gave up 5 bases and V 6 bases, and 3 bases lay outside the gene matches. The CDR3 region is CASRAGRTGELFF. In DNA, the CDR3 is TGTGCCAGCAGGGCCGGGAGGACCGGGGAGCTGTTTTTT.